A single T cell receptor beta chain is shown here with its context. Its antigen is unknown. A much larger clone differs by one base, so this may be a read error. This CDR3 is missing its conserved last phenylalanine or tryptophan, likely due to a read error. The time point: newly diagnosed GD, antithyroid drugs for less than 3 months. Extracted PBMC RNA gave rise to the TCR library. The CDR3 contains 15 residues. CDR1 is MNHEY, CDR2 SMNVEV, per germline (reference sequence). V dropped 6 bases and J dropped 2; count of bases not matched to a gene: 3. TCR beta libraries were built with iRepertoire HTBI primers and Arm-PCR of CDR3 regions. TCRdb passed the multiplex PCR reads through MiXCR, listing each CDR3 protein once. Of fewer than 550,000 distinct CDR3 sequences listed, over 15% are singletons. The sample is drawn from a study of regulatory T cells in long-lasting Graves disease. Study findings and constraints: Persistent cases favored TRBV28, TRBJ1-2 and TRBJ2-5.

The sample also formed part of further work on T cells in Graves' hyperthyroidism and ophthalmopathy. As that study records: An absence of ophthalmopathy progression within 18 months meant stable Graves' hyperthyroidism. Clinical symptoms, serum thyroxine and TRAb, thyroid ultrasound and orbital computed tomography were used for the diagnoses. Stable hyperthyroidism was separated from ophthalmopathy by a model based on 13 V-J features.

This rearrangement joins TRBV27 to TRBJ2-3; 12 nucleotides agree with TRBD2. The sequencing used peripheral blood mononuclear cells (PBMCs), collected at new diagnosis, from a patient treated with antithyroid drugs. The sequence derives from a woman aged 18 to 35 with Graves disease. CDR3 DNA: TGTGCCAGCAGAGGACTAGCGGGATACACAGATACGCAGTATGTT. Its protein product is CASRGLAGYTDTQYV.